This is a list of T cell receptor beta chains from one sample in a study of OX40 agonist ivuxolimab in advanced cancers. Produced via immunoSEQ multiplex PCR; TCRdb's table is partial and in-frame only. The sample lists 57,000 or so clones, 84% occurring once. Sequenced material: CD4+ or CD8+ T cells sorted from blood, taken in a trial of the OX40 agonist ivuxolimab. The receptors derive from an adult with an advanced solid tumor such as melanoma, head and neck, liver or kidney cancer. CDR3s include the opening cysteine and the closing phenylalanine or tryptophan. Fields, in order: J gene, clone size, V gene, CDR3 protein. Clone size is not always given. Where it is, it says once, few, many or a class for expanded clones.

TRBJ1-5 | NA | TRBV27 | CASSQQGAGGQPQHF
TRBJ2-3 | once | TRBV4-1 | CASSQVYRVDTQYF
TRBJ2-1 | NA | TRBV6-5 | CASSWGLAGEGDEQFF
TRBJ1-5 | NA | TRBV18 | CASSAGHGSNQPQHF
TRBJ2-7 | NA | TRBV11-1 | CASSLVSAGAVYEQYF
TRBJ1-5 | NA | TRBV30 | CAWSRESGHYSNQPQHF
TRBJ2-1 | NA | TRBV29-1 | CSSGRAGVGNEQFF
TRBJ2-1 | NA | TRBV7-9 | CASSRYSGSVYNEQFF
TRBJ1-5 | NA | TRBV15 | CATSSPTGYRNQPQHF
TRBJ1-4 | NA | TRBV6-5 | CASGLEPESF
TRBJ2-5 | few | TRBV20-1 | CSLGPVGTQYF
TRBJ1-3 | NA | TRBV9 | CASSGRADSGNTIYF
TRBJ2-1 | NA | TRBV28 | CASRGQGFKQFF
TRBJ2-5 | NA | TRBV2 | CASSTGTGFETQYF
TRBJ1-2 | NA | TRBV6-5 | CASRPDGDYGYTF
TRBJ1-4 | NA | TRBV27 | CASRGTAATNEKLFF
TRBJ2-5 | NA | TRBV19 | CASTDGAVGDSIQETQYF
TRBJ2-5 | NA | TRBV5-1 | CASRKTTGGQETQYF
TRBJ2-7 | once | TRBV6-4 | CASSDRDRGYYEQYF
TRBJ1-2 | NA | TRBV28 | CASRNYGYTF
TRBJ2-3 | few | TRBV19 | CASSNRGLADTQYF
TRBJ2-7 | few | TRBV5-1 | CASKLQGGATYEQYF
TRBJ1-3 | NA | TRBV28 | CASSLSYPGPGSGNTIYF
TRBJ2-7 | NA | TRBV27 | CASSLGTVTTYEQYF
TRBJ2-2 | NA | TRBV6-6 | CASSYDLVTGELFF
TRBJ2-1 | NA | TRBV29-1 | CSAGGDWNEQFF
TRBJ2-7 | once | TRBV7-9 | CASSSDRQGAYEQYF